One and the same sample provided the 2 T cell receptor beta chains below, sequenced in a study of blood T cell repertoires in COVID-19. Assay used: immunoSEQ multiplex PCR; TCRdb lists only in-frame clones, some missing. The profile covers 150,000 to 200,000 clones, with approximately 86% appearing a single time and more than 7.5% taken by the ten largest. Sequencing was carried out using peripheral blood. The source of these receptors is a man aged 50 or older with active or convalescent COVID-19.

This chain links TRBV5-1 with TRBJ1-1; D gene ambiguous. CDR1 is SGHRS and CDR2 is YFSETQ in the germline V gene. CDR3 length: 10 amino acids. The ends were cut back, 1 base at V and 8 bases at J, with 3 bases in the middle. The CDR3 region is CASSLQEAFF. Written as DNA, the CDR3 is TGCGCCAGCAGCTTGCAAGAAGCTTTCTTT.

The J gene is TRBJ1-3, the V gene TRBV18; 8 bases are shared with TRBD1. V gave up 0 bases and J gave up 2 bases; unmatched junction bases: 0. Looked up from germline, CDR1 is KGHSH and CDR2 is LQKENI. The CDR3 contains 15 residues. CDR3 residues: CASSPPGQAGNTIYF. CDR3 bases: TGTGCCAGCTCACCACCGGGACAGGCTGGAAACACCATATATTTT.